This T cell receptor beta chain was recovered during a study of PD-L1 blockade in urothelial cancer. Study observations and caveats: Pretreatment TCR clonality in blood, when below the median, was predictive of better survival. Tumor-linked clones in blood grew more by 3 weeks in durable-benefit patients.

The patients' disease, urothelial carcinoma, was locally advanced or metastatic. Each individual provided 1 to 8 samples (taken pretreatment and on-treatment). Comments on this clone: Its antigen is not identified.

TCRdb keeps only in-frame clones here, not all; method: immunoSEQ multiplex PCR. The data hold roughly 62,000 clones, with roughly 82% observed a single time. The receptor comes from a man in his 70s with urothelial cancer. Sequencing was performed on PBMCs, taken around atezolizumab (anti-PD-L1) treatment.

The CDR3 bases are TGTGCCAGCTCGACTTCGTACAGGGATGGTACTGAAGCTTTCTTT. Translated, it gives CASSTSYRDGTEAFF. The V and J genes are TRBV18 and TRBJ1-1; tentatively, D is TRBD1 (6 bases). V was cut by 6 bases and J by 5 bases, with 19 bases left in between. The germline gives CDR1 KGHSH, CDR2 LQKENI. CDR3 size: 15 residues.